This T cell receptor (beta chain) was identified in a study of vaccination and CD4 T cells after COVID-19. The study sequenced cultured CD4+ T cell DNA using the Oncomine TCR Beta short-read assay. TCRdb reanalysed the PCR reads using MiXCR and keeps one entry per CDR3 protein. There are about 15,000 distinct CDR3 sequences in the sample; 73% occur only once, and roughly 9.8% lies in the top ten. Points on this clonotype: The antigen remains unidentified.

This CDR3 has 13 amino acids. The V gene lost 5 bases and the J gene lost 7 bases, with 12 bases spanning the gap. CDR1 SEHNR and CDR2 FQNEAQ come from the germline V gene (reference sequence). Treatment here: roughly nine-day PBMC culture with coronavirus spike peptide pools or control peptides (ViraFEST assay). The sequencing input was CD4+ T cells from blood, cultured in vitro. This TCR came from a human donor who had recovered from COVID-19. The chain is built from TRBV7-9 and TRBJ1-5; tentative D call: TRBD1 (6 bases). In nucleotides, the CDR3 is TGTGCCAGCAGCGAACAGGGAGAGCAGCCCCAGCATTTT. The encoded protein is CASSEQGEQPQHF.